This TCR beta chain was observed in a study of Graves' ophthalmopathy and Graves' hyperthyroidism. Study information: Stable hyperthyroidism meant no progression to ophthalmopathy within 18 months of follow-up.

This clonotype was observed at least ten times. Amplification of TCR beta CDR3 regions used RNA transcripts. HTBI-primed first-round RT-PCR preceded second-round multiplex PCR. MiXCR, applied by TCRdb to the multiplex PCR reads, yields one record per CDR3 protein. The data hold some 1.1 million distinct CDR3 sequences, with 36% observed a single time. CDR1 is ENHRY, CDR2 SYGVKD, per germline. The V gene lost 10 bases and the J gene lost 5 bases, with 14 bases spanning the gap. CDR3 size: 12 residues. The V and J genes are TRBV10-3 and TRBJ1-2, with no clear D. The source of this sequence is an adult man with Graves' hyperthyroidism. Sequencing input: peripheral blood or thyroid tissue (not recorded which). This CDR3 reads CATQRESYGYTF. The CDR3 coding sequence is TGTGCCACACAGCGTGAATCATATGGCTACACCTTC.